A single sample is the source of the 32 T cell receptor beta chains below, sequenced in a study of T-cell memory formation after mild COVID-19. One entry per CDR3 protein results from TCRdb running MiXCR on the 5' RACE reads. The data hold about 100,000 distinct CDR3 sequences, with 18% observed a single time. The source material was PBMCs or a T cell subset sorted from them (not recorded which). All receptors derive from a man aged 18-30 years who had mild COVID-19 (a few samples of this study predate the infection). Cell type and time point are not known.

This clonotype was counted only a few times. The V and J genes are TRBV10-3 and TRBJ2-7, with 7 bases matching TRBD1. The J segment lost 2 bases and the V segment lost 10 bases, leaving 5 bases of the junction unmatched. CDR1 and CDR2 (germline): ENHRY, SYGVKD. CDR3 size: 12 residues. The CDR3 spells CANSQGTYEQYF. Written as DNA, the CDR3 is TGTGCCAACTCACAGGGGACCTACGAGCAGTACTTC.

This chain connects TRBV12-3 or TRBV12-4 to TRBJ2-7; 8 nucleotides align to TRBD2. CDR3 length: 18 amino acids. Trimming cost V 0 bases and J 7 bases; bases outside gene matches: 17. The CDR3 is CASSLAPISGGGRWEQYF. For the CDR3, the DNA is TGTGCCAGCAGTTTAGCGCCAATTTCCGGGGGGGGCCGGTGGGAGCAGTACTTC.

This chain connects TRBV7-2 to TRBJ1-6, with D possibly being TRBD1 (5 bases). This CDR3 is built from 15 residues. V was clipped by 3 bases and J by 5 bases, with 11 bases between them. CDR1 is SGHTA, CDR2 FQGNSA, per germline. CDR3: CASSFARGDNSPLHF. CDR3 DNA sequence: TGTGCCAGCAGCTTTGCGAGGGGTGATAATTCACCCCTCCACTTT.

This clonotype has a handful of counts. The V and J genes are TRBV2 and TRBJ2-2; no clear D gene. The CDR3 length is 12 residues. Deletions cut 7 bases from V and 5 bases from J, with 8 bases between. Germline assignment: CDR1 SNHLY and CDR2 FYNNEI. CDR3: CASTISTGELFF. In nucleotides, the CDR3 is TGTGCCAGCACAATCTCAACCGGGGAGCTGTTTTTT. The variable domain in full, with the rest retrieved from reference TRBV2 and TRBJ2-2, is EPEVTQTPSHQVTQMGQEVILRCVPISNHLYFYWYRQILGQKVEFLVSFYNNEISEKSEIFDDQFSVERPDGSNFTLKIRSTKLEDSAMYFCASTISTGELFFGEGSRLTVL.

This clonotype has only a few counts. The chain couples TRBV9 to TRBJ1-3; D is unclear. This CDR3 is 16 amino acids long. V was clipped by 4 bases and J by 0 bases, with 14 bases between them. Germline assignment: CDR1 SGDLS and CDR2 YYNGEE. CDR3 sequence: CASSPQIESSGNTIYF. In DNA, the CDR3 is TGTGCCAGCAGCCCCCAGATAGAGAGCTCTGGAAACACCATATATTTT.

The sample holds a few counts of this clonotype. This chain joins TRBV9 and TRBJ2-1; TRBD2 matches at 12 bases. This CDR3 region has 16 residues. Trimming removed 4 bases from V and 6 bases from J; junction bases left unmatched: 8. In germline, CDR1 is SGDLS, CDR2 YYNGEE. As DNA, the CDR3 is TGTGCCAGCAGCATCACCCTAGCGGGGGGGCCCAATGAGCAGTTCTTC. It encodes CASSITLAGGPNEQFF.

This clonotype was recorded a few times. The V and J genes are TRBV6-5 and TRBJ1-5; 7 bases fit TRBD1. The J segment lost 5 bases and the V segment lost 0 bases, leaving 13 bases of the junction unmatched. This CDR3 has 18 amino acids. Looked up from germline, CDR1 is MNHEY and CDR2 is SVGAGI. The DNA of the CDR3 is TGTGCCAGCAGTTACTCGAGGGGGCAGGGGAGGCTCCATCAGCCCCAGCATTTT. Protein product: CASSYSRGQGRLHQPQHF.

The genes are TRBV7-3 and TRBJ2-7; D gene ambiguous. The CDR3 sequence is 14 residues long. Looked up from germline, CDR1 is SGHTA and CDR2 is FQGTGA. The V and J ends lost 2 bases and 5 bases respectively, with 13 bases between them. The CDR3 region has the DNA TGTGCCAGCAGCTTAGATATCGGAACAGACGAGCAGTACTTC. The encoded protein is CASSLDIGTDEQYF.

V and J are TRBV2 and TRBJ2-5, with 7 bases matching TRBD2. Trimming at V came to 7 bases and at J to 4 bases, leaving 3 bases not matched to a gene. This CDR3 has 12 amino acids. In germline, CDR1 is SNHLY, CDR2 FYNNEI. CDR3 loop: CASKLAVETQYF. The CDR3 nucleotides read TGTGCCAGCAAGCTAGCGGTAGAGACCCAGTACTTC.

The CDR3 DNA is TGCAGTGCTAGAAAGGGGCTCGTCACTGAAGCTTTCTTT. Translated, it gives CSARKGLVTEAFF. This chain links TRBV20-1 with TRBJ1-1; D is perhaps TRBD1 (5 bases). Germline V CDR1 and CDR2: DFQATT, SNEGSKA (reference sequence). This CDR3 spans 13 amino acids. The ends were cut back, 2 bases at V and 4 bases at J, with 11 bases in the middle.

There are a few counts of this clonotype. The rearrangement links TRBV7-2 to TRBJ2-1; D not certain. The CDR3 contains 14 residues. In germline, CDR1 is SGHTA, CDR2 FQGNSA. Trimming removed 0 bases at V and 7 bases at J, with 10 bases between. CDR3 in DNA: TGTGCCAGCAGCTTAGCGGCCTCCTGGAATGAGCAGTTCTTC. Translating gives CASSLAASWNEQFF.

The chain combines TRBV12-3 or TRBV12-4 with TRBJ1-1; tentatively, D is TRBD1 (5 bases). The CDR3 runs 15 residues. V lost 1 base and J 2 bases, leaving 11 bases between the germline ends. CDR3 DNA: TGTGCCAGCAGTTTAGGGGGGACCCTCAACACTGAAGCTTTCTTT. Its protein product is CASSLGGTLNTEAFF.

Ten or more counts support this clonotype. The chain is built from TRBV20-1 and TRBJ2-7, with a possible D match to TRBD2 (5 bases). In germline, CDR1 is DFQATT, CDR2 SNEGSKA (reference sequence). V lost 6 bases to trimming and J lost 0 bases, with 9 bases between them. This CDR3 comprises 12 residues. CDR3 in DNA: TGCAGTGCCGCCCGGGACTCCTACGAGCAGTACTTC. Protein product: CSAARDSYEQYF.

In its sample, this clonotype was seen a few times. The rearrangement uses TRBV19 and TRBJ1-1; unclear D gene. Trimming cost V 6 bases and J 1 base, with 12 bases left between them. Germline V gene lookup returns CDR1 LNHDA and CDR2 SQIVND (reference sequence). The CDR3 totals 14 residues. CDR3 nucleotide sequence: TGTGCCAGTAGAGACGGCGGCCGGAACACTGAAGCTTTCTTT. It yields the protein CASRDGGRNTEAFF.

This clonotype was picked up many times. This chain joins TRBV7-2 and TRBJ1-2; D is unclear. Per germline, CDR1 SGHTA and CDR2 FQGNSA. Trimming cost V 4 bases and J 3 bases, with 12 bases left between them. The CDR3 runs to 14 residues. In DNA, the CDR3 is TGTGCCAGCAGCTCCGAACAGACGGACTATGGCTACACCTTC. The encoded protein is CASSSEQTDYGYTF.

The table lists this clonotype with a few counts. The V and J genes are TRBV19 and TRBJ1-5; the D gene is possibly TRBD1 (5 bases). Germline CDR1 is LNHDA and CDR2 is SQIVND (reference sequence). The CDR3 covers 16 residues. Trimming stripped 0 bases from V and 5 bases from J, with 14 bases between. CDR3 coding DNA: TGTGCCAGTAGTATAGATCTGAGGGAAGGGGATCAGCCCCAGCATTTT. Translated: CASSIDLREGDQPQHF. The full variable domain, in which reference TRBV19 and TRBJ1-5 provide the parts outside the CDR3, is DGGITQSPKYLFRKEGQNVTLSCEQNLNHDAMYWYRQDPGQGLRLIYYSQIVNDFQKGDIAEGYSVSREKKESFPLTVTSAQKNPTAFYLCASSIDLREGDQPQHFGDGTRLSIL.

The rearrangement joins TRBV20-1 to TRBJ2-7; 9 positions agree with TRBD1. The CDR3 loop spans 13 amino acids. V dropped 6 bases and J dropped 7; count of bases not matched to a gene: 10. The germline V gene has CDR1 DFQATT and CDR2 SNEGSKA (reference sequence). The CDR3 loop reads CSAPPGQGREQYF. CDR3 nucleotides: TGCAGTGCCCCCCCGGGACAGGGTCGGGAGCAGTACTTC.

The rearrangement links TRBV2 to TRBJ2-5; TRBD1 aligns across 8 bases. CDR1 and CDR2 from the germline V gene are SNHLY and FYNNEI. The CDR3 is made up of 14 amino acids. J lost 3 bases, V lost 4 bases, and 4 bases had no gene match. CDR3 DNA sequence: TGTGCCAGCAGTGGAGACAGGGGAGAAGAGACCCAGTACTTC. Its translation: CASSGDRGEETQYF.

This clonotype was observed a handful of times. The genes are TRBV20-1 and TRBJ2-5; 11 nucleotides agree with TRBD2. Trimming cost V 5 bases and J 5 bases; bases outside gene matches: 16. Germline V gene sequence: CDR1 DFQATT, CDR2 SNEGSKA (reference sequence). There are 17 residues in the CDR3. CDR3: CSARAFSGGAVEETQYF. In DNA form, the CDR3 reads TGCAGTGCTCGGGCGTTTAGCGGGGGGGCCGTAGAGGAGACCCAGTACTTC.

The genes are TRBV4-1 and TRBJ2-3, with unresolved D. Germline CDR1 MGHRA, CDR2 YSYEKL. The V gene lost 1 base and the J gene lost 6 bases, with 5 bases spanning the gap. This CDR3 is built from 12 residues. The CDR3 is CASSQGPDTQYF. As DNA, the CDR3 is TGCGCCAGCAGCCAAGGGCCGGATACGCAGTATTTT.

This clonotype was found a few times. The CDR3: CASSQTDYEQYF. CDR3 coding DNA: TGTGCCAGTAGTCAGACAGACTACGAGCAGTACTTC. The chain couples TRBV19 to TRBJ2-7; maybe TRBD1 (5 bases). The CDR3 is 12 amino acids. The V gene's germline CDR1 is LNHDA and CDR2 SQIVND (reference sequence). The V end lost 5 bases, the J end lost 3 bases, and 8 bases lay between the germline ends.

This clonotype was counted between two and nine times. The chain uses TRBV7-2 and TRBJ2-4, with TRBD2 identical over 11 bases. After removal of 1 base from V and 0 bases from J, the junction contained 5 bases not matched to a gene. The CDR3 has 18 amino acids. Germline-derived CDR1 and CDR2 are SGHTA and FQGNSA. The CDR3 here is CASSLGLAGGLAKNIQYF. The CDR3, as DNA: TGTGCCAGCAGCTTAGGTCTAGCGGGGGGCTTAGCCAAAAACATTCAGTACTTC.

This chain joins TRBV6-6 and TRBJ2-5, with 8 bases matching TRBD1. The CDR3 runs to 12 residues. J was trimmed by 9 bases and V by 5 bases; bases with no gene match: 5. The germline V gene has CDR1 MNHNY and CDR2 SVGAGI (reference sequence). The CDR3 DNA sequence: TGTGCCAGCAGTGCAGGGGGCGGGTCCCAGTACTTC. Residues: CASSAGGGSQYF.

V and J are TRBV7-2 and TRBJ2-6; no reliable D call. Trimming took 5 bases from V and 2 from J, leaving 1 base between them. In germline, CDR1 is SGHTA, CDR2 FQGNSA. The CDR3 has 12 residues. In DNA form, the CDR3 reads TGTGCCAGCAGCCCTGGGGCCAACGTCCTGACTTTC. This codes for CASSPGANVLTF.

The J gene is TRBJ2-5, the V gene TRBV7-2; TRBD2 might be the D (6 bases). This CDR3 has 14 amino acids. Germline CDR1 SGHTA, CDR2 FQGNSA. Trimming pared 5 bases from V and 0 bases from J, leaving 10 bases between. The CDR3 nucleotides are TGTGCCAGCAGCCGCGGGGCGAACCAAGAGACCCAGTACTTC. It specifies CASSRGANQETQYF.

The chain has TRBV25-1 and TRBJ2-2; a possible D gene is TRBD1 (6 bases). V lost 0 bases, J lost 7 bases, and 9 bases lay in between. This CDR3 contains 14 residues. CDR1 MGHDK and CDR2 SYGVNS come from the germline V gene. Here the CDR3 DNA reads TGTGCCAGCAGTGAATATGGGGGCGGCGGGGAGCTGTTTTTT. Protein sequence: CASSEYGGGGELFF.

The V call is TRBV20-1, the J call TRBJ2-5; D is perhaps TRBD1 or TRBD2 (5 bases each). Looked up from germline, CDR1 is DFQATT and CDR2 is SNEGSKA (reference sequence). Trimming removed 4 bases at V and 9 bases at J, with 21 bases between. CDR3 length: 14 residues. The CDR3 region is CSAKSPRDLRSQYF. Written as DNA, the CDR3 is TGCAGTGCTAAATCCCCCCGGGACCTAAGGTCCCAGTACTTC.

This rearrangement joins TRBV4-1 to TRBJ1-3; D gene ambiguous. V gave up 4 bases and J gave up 0 bases, with 7 bases separating them. The germline gives CDR1 MGHRA, CDR2 YSYEKL. The length of the CDR3 is 14 residues. CDR3 nucleotides: TGCGCCAGCAGCCCCGGGCACTCTGGAAACACCATATATTTT. It encodes CASSPGHSGNTIYF.

This clonotype was observed at least ten times. V is TRBV29-1 and J is TRBJ2-1; TRBD2 matches 9 bases. J was trimmed by 4 bases and V by 1 base; bases with no gene match: 5. Germline CDR1 SQVTM, CDR2 ANQGSEA. The CDR3 extends over 15 amino acids. The CDR3 DNA reads TGCAGCGTTGAAGGGGCTAGCGGGGTATACAATGAGCAGTTCTTC. Translating it yields CSVEGASGVYNEQFF.

CDR3: CASSSGRSRTGELFF. As DNA, the CDR3 is TGTGCCAGCAGTTCGGGCAGGAGCCGGACCGGGGAGCTGTTTTTT. The rearrangement joins TRBV6-5 to TRBJ2-2, with unresolved D. Germline CDR1 and CDR2: MNHEY and SVGAGI. CDR3 length: 15 amino acids. The V end lost 4 bases, the J end lost 5 bases, and 14 bases lay between the germline ends.

V is TRBV7-9 and J is TRBJ2-3; perhaps TRBD2 as D (6 bases). Trimming pared 4 bases from V and 4 bases from J, leaving 9 bases between. There are 13 residues in the CDR3. Germline V gene data show CDR1 as SEHNR and CDR2 as FQNEAQ (reference sequence). CDR3 sequence: CASSSRRADTQYF. CDR3 nucleotides: TGTGCCAGCAGCTCGAGGAGGGCAGATACGCAGTATTTT.

The sample holds a few counts of this clonotype. The chain is built from TRBV5-1 and TRBJ2-1, with TRBD1 matching 11 bases. The CDR3 has 14 amino acids. Trimming at V came to 3 bases and at J to 7 bases, leaving 3 bases not matched to a gene. The germline gives CDR1 SGHRS, CDR2 YFSETQ. The DNA of the CDR3 is TGCGCCAGCAGCTCCGGACAGGGGGCAAATGAGCAGTTCTTC. Translating it yields CASSSGQGANEQFF.